This TCR beta chain was recovered during a study of blood T cells in healthy people across ages. Study outcomes and limitations: Roughly linearly, TCR beta diversity per million T cells fell as age increased.

A J-beta primer mix and a sample-barcoded 5' primer were used in a second PCR of about 7 to 12 cycles. Every individual sample yielded 2.5 million or more paired-end reads (each containing CDR3). TCRdb reprocessed the 5' RACE reads with MiXCR, giving one entry per CDR3 protein. The profile shows 350,000 to 450,000 distinct CDR3 sequences, roughly half of them singletons. This clonotype was seen a few times. No antigen is known for it. This CDR3 has 13 residues. Trimming stripped 3 bases from V and 4 bases from J, with 7 bases between. Germline V gene lookup returns CDR1 KGHDR and CDR2 SFDVKD. The chain joins TRBV24-1 to TRBJ2-3; D is possibly TRBD1 (5 bases). The TCR comes from a man in his 60s in good health. The sample comprised blood. CDR3 loop: CATSDPGPDTQYF. The CDR3 coding sequence is TGTGCCACCAGTGATCCAGGGCCAGATACGCAGTATTTT.